What follows describes a single T cell receptor beta chain. Its antigen remains unidentified. An amount of RNA that ranged from roughly 0.45 to 1 ug was reverse transcribed with random hexamers. Amplification of TCR beta CDR3 spanned 54 Vbeta and 13 Jbeta via immunoSEQ multiplex PCR. MiXCR, run by TCRdb on the immunoSEQ multiplex PCR reads, gives a single entry per CDR3 protein. The sample lists about 140,000 distinct CDR3 sequences; roughly 95% were seen once. The data derive from a study of CD8 T cells in Susac syndrome. This CDR3 has 14 amino acids. Germline values: CDR1 LNHDA, CDR2 SQIVND (reference sequence). Trimming stripped 3 bases from V and 4 bases from J, with 9 bases between. Findings and limits, study-wide: A relatively small number of individuals underwent TCR sequencing and HLA analysis.

This clonotype originated in a human donor with multiple sclerosis. The chain couples TRBV19 to TRBJ2-2; D unresolved. The sequencing input was CD4+ T cells from PBMCs. Here the CDR3 DNA reads TGTGCCAGTAGTATCATAGTGACCACCGGGGAGCTGTTTTTT. Its translation is CASSIIVTTGELFF.